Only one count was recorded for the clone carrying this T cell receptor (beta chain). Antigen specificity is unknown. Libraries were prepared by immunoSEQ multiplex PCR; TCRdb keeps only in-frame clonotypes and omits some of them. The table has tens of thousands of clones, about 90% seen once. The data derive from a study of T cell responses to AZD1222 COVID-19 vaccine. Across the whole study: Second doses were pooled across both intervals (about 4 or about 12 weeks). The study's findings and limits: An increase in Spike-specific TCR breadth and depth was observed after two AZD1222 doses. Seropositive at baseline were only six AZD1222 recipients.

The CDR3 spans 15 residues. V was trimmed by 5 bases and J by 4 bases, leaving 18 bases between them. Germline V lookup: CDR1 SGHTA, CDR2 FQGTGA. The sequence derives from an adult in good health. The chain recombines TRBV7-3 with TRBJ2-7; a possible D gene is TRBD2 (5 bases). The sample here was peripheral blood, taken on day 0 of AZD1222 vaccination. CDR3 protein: CASSPSGGGGYEQYF. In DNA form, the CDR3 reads TGTGCCAGCAGCCCATCCGGAGGCGGCGGGTACGAGCAGTACTTC.